This entry concerns a single T cell receptor beta chain. Antigen unknown. The study drew its donors from healthy HIV-negative adults without recent acute infections or vaccinations. These data are taken from a study of shared clonotypes between healthy human individuals. Study as a whole: Each donor's CD4 naive and CD4 memory cells filled three plates apiece, CD8 naive two, and CD8 memory one.

Whole-study findings and limits: The four-donor shared clonotypes exceeded non-shared clonotypes in generation probability, with non-shared ones scoring lower.

This CDR3 comprises 15 residues. Per the germline V gene, CDR1 is MDHEN and CDR2 is SYDVKM. V lost 4 bases to trimming and J lost 4 bases, with 16 bases between them. Authors' methods: Because ImmunoSEQ provided only junction sequences with no quality scores, the filtering differed. Generated by immunoSEQ multiplex PCR, the TCRdb table keeps only in-frame clones and is missing some. Clonal size and the V and J genes are those of that table, whereas D and trimming came from the DNA. The sample has fewer than 850,000 clones, 72% seen once. The source material was memory CD4+ T cells sorted from blood. Documented subset: CD45RA-negative fraction. This receptor was identified in a woman in her 30s in good health. V is TRBV28 and J is TRBJ1-1, with a tentative D call TRBD1 (5 bases). The DNA of the CDR3 is TGTGCCAGCAGTTCCCAACCCCCGGGACGCACTGAAGCTTTCTTT. It is translated as CASSSQPPGRTEAFF.